The 5 T cell receptor beta chains below were found in one sample sequenced in a study of identifying expanded T cells in peripheral blood. TCRdb's copy holds only in-frame clones and misses some; the assay was immunoSEQ multiplex PCR. The sample includes just under 65,000 clones, 80% to 90% of them seen just once. The sequencing input was blood. The receptors stem from a person aged 18 to 70 in good health.

The gene calls are TRBV9 and TRBJ1-4, with 10 bases fitting TRBD1. The CDR3 spans 15 residues. Germline CDR1 is SGDLS and CDR2 is YYNGEE. V lost 3 bases to trimming and J lost 8 bases; unmatched junction nucleotides: 7. CDR3 residues: CASSGGTGVREKLFF. DNA for the CDR3: TGTGCCAGCAGCGGGGGGACAGGGGTACGAGAAAAACTGTTTTTT. Variable domain in full (rest from reference TRBV9 and TRBJ1-4): DSGVTQTPKHLITATGQRVTLRCSPRSGDLSVYWYQQSLDQGLQFLIQYYNGEERAKGNILERFSAQQFPDLHSELNLSSLELGDSALYFCASSGGTGVREKLFFGSGTQLSVL.

The CDR3 DNA is TGTGCCAGCAGTCGGGACAGGGATCAGCCCCAGCATTTT. Protein sequence: CASSRDRDQPQHF. The V gene is TRBV6-4, the J gene TRBJ1-5; TRBD1 matches at 9 bases. With 5 bases clipped from V and 5 bases from J, the junction kept 1 base outside the gene matches. The germline gives CDR1 MRHNA, CDR2 SNTAGT. The CDR3 has 13 amino acids.

The V gene is TRBV11-3, the J gene TRBJ2-1; D unresolved. The CDR3 contains 17 residues. V was trimmed by 0 bases and J by 0 bases, leaving 12 bases between them. Germline CDR1 SGHNT, CDR2 YENEEA. CDR3 nucleotide sequence: TGTGCCAGCAGCTTAGATTCACCAACTTCCTCCTACAATGAGCAGTTCTTC. Its protein product is CASSLDSPTSSYNEQFF. The full variable domain, in which reference TRBV11-3 and TRBJ2-1 provide the parts outside the CDR3, is EAGVVQSPRYKIIEKKQPVAFWCNPISGHNTLYWYLQNLGQGPELLIRYENEEAVDDSQLPKDRFSAERLKGVDSTLKIQPAELGDSAVYLCASSLDSPTSSYNEQFFGPGTRLTVL.

V gene TRBV28 combines with J gene TRBJ1-6, with a weak D call TRBD1 (5 bases). The V end lost 2 bases, the J end lost 8 bases, and 16 bases lay between the germline ends. This CDR3 is 16 amino acids long. Germline values: CDR1 MDHEN, CDR2 SYDVKM. Here the CDR3 reads CASSLIGTQQDSPLHF. The DNA of the CDR3 is TGTGCCAGCAGTTTAATAGGGACCCAACAGGATTCACCCCTCCACTTT.

The chain joins TRBV19 to TRBJ2-7, with 8 bases matching TRBD1. Unmatched junction bases numbered 2, after V lost 5 bases and J lost 2 bases. CDR3 length: 13 residues. Germline V lookup: CDR1 LNHDA, CDR2 SQIVND (reference sequence). CDR3: CASSLQGAYEQYF. The CDR3 coding sequence is TGTGCCAGTAGTTTACAGGGGGCCTACGAGCAGTACTTC.